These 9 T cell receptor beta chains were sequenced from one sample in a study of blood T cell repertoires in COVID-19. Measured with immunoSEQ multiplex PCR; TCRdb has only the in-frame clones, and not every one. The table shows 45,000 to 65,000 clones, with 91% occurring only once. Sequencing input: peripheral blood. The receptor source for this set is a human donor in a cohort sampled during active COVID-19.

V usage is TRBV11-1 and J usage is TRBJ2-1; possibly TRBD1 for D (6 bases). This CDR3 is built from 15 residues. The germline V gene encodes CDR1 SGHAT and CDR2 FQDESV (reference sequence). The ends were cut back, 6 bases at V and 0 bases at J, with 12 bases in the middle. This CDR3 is CASRSTGPSYNEQFF. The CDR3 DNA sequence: TGTGCCAGCAGATCCACAGGGCCCTCCTACAATGAGCAGTTCTTC.

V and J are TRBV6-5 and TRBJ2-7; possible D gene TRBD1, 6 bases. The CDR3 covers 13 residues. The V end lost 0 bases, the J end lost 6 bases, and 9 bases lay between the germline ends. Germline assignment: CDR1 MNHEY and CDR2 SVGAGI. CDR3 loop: CASSYSRGIEQYF. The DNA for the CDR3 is TGTGCCAGCAGTTACTCTAGGGGGATCGAGCAGTACTTC.

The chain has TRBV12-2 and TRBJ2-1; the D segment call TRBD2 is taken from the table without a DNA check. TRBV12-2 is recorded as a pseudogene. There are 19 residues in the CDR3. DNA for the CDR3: TGTGCAAGTCGCTTAGTAGAGGTGGGGGGGGCTAGCGGTACCCCCCCTCGGTTCTTC. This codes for CASRLVEVGGASGTPPRFF.

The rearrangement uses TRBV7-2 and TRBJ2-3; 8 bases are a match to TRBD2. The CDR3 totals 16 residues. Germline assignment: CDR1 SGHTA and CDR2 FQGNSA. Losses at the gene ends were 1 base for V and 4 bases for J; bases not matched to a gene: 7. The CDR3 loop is CASSLDPGGPPDTQYF. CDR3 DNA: TGTGCCAGCAGCTTAGATCCGGGGGGGCCCCCAGATACGCAGTATTTT.

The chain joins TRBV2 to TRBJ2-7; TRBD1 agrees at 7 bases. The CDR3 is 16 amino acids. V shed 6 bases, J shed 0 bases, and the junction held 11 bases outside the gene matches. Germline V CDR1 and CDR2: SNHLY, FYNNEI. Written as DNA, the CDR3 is TGTGCCAGCAGGGGGGCATGGACAGGCGTCTCCTACGAGCAGTACTTC. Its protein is CASRGAWTGVSYEQYF.

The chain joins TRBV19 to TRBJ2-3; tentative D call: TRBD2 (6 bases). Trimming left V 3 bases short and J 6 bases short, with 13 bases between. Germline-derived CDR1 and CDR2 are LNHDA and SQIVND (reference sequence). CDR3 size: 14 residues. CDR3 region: CASSMVEGSDTQYF. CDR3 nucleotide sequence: TGTGCCAGTAGTATGGTGGAGGGGAGCGATACGCAGTATTTT.

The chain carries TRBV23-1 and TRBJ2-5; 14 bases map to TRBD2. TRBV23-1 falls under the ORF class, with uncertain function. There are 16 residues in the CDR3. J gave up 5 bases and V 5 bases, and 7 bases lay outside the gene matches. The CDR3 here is CASSGEGLAGVETQYF. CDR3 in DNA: TGCGCCAGCAGTGGGGAGGGACTAGCGGGGGTGGAGACCCAGTACTTC.

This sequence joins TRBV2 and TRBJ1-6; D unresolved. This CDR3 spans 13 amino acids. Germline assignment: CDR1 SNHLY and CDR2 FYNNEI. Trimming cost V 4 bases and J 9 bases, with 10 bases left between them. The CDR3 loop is CASSVSGSSPLHF. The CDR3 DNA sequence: TGTGCCAGCAGTGTAAGCGGCAGTTCACCCCTCCACTTT.

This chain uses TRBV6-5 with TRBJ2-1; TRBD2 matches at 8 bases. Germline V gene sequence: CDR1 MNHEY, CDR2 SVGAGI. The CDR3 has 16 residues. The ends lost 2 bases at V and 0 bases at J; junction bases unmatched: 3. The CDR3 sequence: CASSYKGTSSYNEQFF. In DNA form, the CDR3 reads TGTGCCAGCAGTTACAAGGGGACTAGCTCCTACAATGAGCAGTTCTTC.